Shown below are 13 T cell receptor beta chains from a single sample sequenced in a study of blood T cell repertoires in COVID-19 (dated by TCRdb to between 2020 and 2021). Receptor amplification or capture employed the immunoSEQ multiplex PCR assay. TCRdb obtained this table from immuneACCESS and retained in-frame rearrangements with V and J assigned. These tables miss some clones; where compared with another copy, unresolved V genes account for less than half of the shortfall, and the remainder is unexplained. A total of approximately 170,000 clones appear in this sample, about 88% of them only once. The ten largest clones represent 20% to 30% of the sample. The specimen sequenced was peripheral blood. These receptor sequences come from a man between 60 and 70 years old with acute or convalescent COVID-19.

The chain is built from TRBV9 and TRBJ2-1; 10 positions match TRBD2. CDR1 is SGDLS and CDR2 is YYNGEE in the germline V gene. The CDR3 is 15 residues long. After removal of 0 bases from V and 9 bases from J, the junction contained 6 bases not matched to a gene. The CDR3: CASSVDPSGSSEQFF. CDR3 in DNA: TGTGCCAGCAGCGTAGATCCTAGCGGGAGCTCTGAGCAGTTCTTC. Full variable domain (remainder filled in from reference TRBV9 and TRBJ2-1): DSGVTQTPKHLITATGQRVTLRCSPRSGDLSVYWYQQSLDQGLQFLIQYYNGEERAKGNILERFSAQQFPDLHSELNLSSLELGDSALYFCASSVDPSGSSEQFFGPGTRLTVL.

This clone appeared a single time. The V gene is TRBV5-1, the J gene TRBJ2-6; 8 nucleotides agree with TRBD2. The germline gives CDR1 SGHRS, CDR2 YFSETQ. This CDR3 contains 16 residues. The trim removed 4 bases at V and 4 bases at J, leaving 7 bases unmatched. The CDR3 loop reads CASSHRGGTGANVLTF. CDR3 sequence (DNA): TGCGCCAGCAGCCACCGGGGGGGAACCGGGGCCAACGTCCTGACTTTC.

V usage is TRBV5-1 and J usage is TRBJ1-6, with 11 bases matching TRBD1. The CDR3 extends over 15 amino acids. The junction had 4 bases not matched to a gene; V was cut back by 4 bases and J by 7 bases. Germline CDR1 SGHRS, CDR2 YFSETQ. Here the CDR3 reads CASSPGTGGNSPLHF. The CDR3 coding sequence is TGCGCCAGCAGCCCAGGGACAGGGGGAAATTCACCCCTCCACTTT.

The rearrangement joins TRBV9 to TRBJ2-1; no firm D call. Germline V lookup: CDR1 SGDLS, CDR2 YYNGEE. The CDR3 spans 12 residues. V was clipped by 4 bases and J by 9 bases, with 11 bases between them. CDR3 nucleotides: TGTGCCAGCAGCCCAGGTTTTAGTGAGCAGTTCTTC. Translated, it gives CASSPGFSEQFF.

This chain joins TRBV27 and TRBJ2-1, with TRBD1 identical over 11 bases. This CDR3 region has 16 residues. The V and J ends lost 4 bases and 3 bases, in that order; junction bases with no gene match: 5. Per germline, CDR1 MNHEY and CDR2 SMNVEV (reference sequence). CDR3 in amino acids: CASSSWTGGFYNEQFF. In DNA form, the CDR3 reads TGTGCCAGCAGTTCGTGGACAGGGGGCTTCTACAATGAGCAGTTCTTC.

CDR3 protein: CASSELIATDEQFF. CDR3 sequence (DNA): TGTGCCAGCAGTGAATTAATTGCGACAGATGAGCAGTTCTTC. The chain has TRBV2 and TRBJ2-1, with D possibly TRBD1 on 5 matching bases. The CDR3 contains 14 residues. Germline V gene lookup returns CDR1 SNHLY and CDR2 FYNNEI. Between the trimmed V and J ends, which lost 2 bases and 8 bases, there was a span of 13 bases.

This CDR3 reads CATSREIAREDTQYF. DNA for the CDR3: TGTGCCACCAGCAGAGAAATCGCCCGGGAAGATACGCAGTATTTT. V and J are TRBV15 and TRBJ2-3, with a possible D match to TRBD2 (5 bases). Trimming removed 0 bases at V and 5 bases at J, with 12 bases between. The CDR3 loop spans 15 amino acids. Germline V gene sequence: CDR1 LNHNV, CDR2 YYDKDF (reference sequence).

The V and J genes are TRBV7-2 and TRBJ2-4; 9 nucleotides match TRBD2. CDR1 SGHTA and CDR2 FQGNSA come from the germline V gene. The length of the CDR3 is 15 residues. The J segment lost 6 bases and the V segment lost 4 bases, leaving 7 bases of the junction unmatched. CDR3 protein: CASSYIAGEGNIQYF. Here the CDR3 DNA reads TGTGCCAGCAGCTATATAGCGGGGGAGGGAAACATTCAGTACTTC.

J is TRBJ1-5 and V is TRBV6-5, with D hard to call. This CDR3 is built from 11 residues. The ends were cut back, 6 bases at V and 11 bases at J, with 11 bases in the middle. Germline loops: CDR1 MNHEY, CDR2 SVGAGI. The CDR3: CASSSSGAQHF. CDR3 sequence (DNA): TGTGCCAGCAGCTCCTCGGGAGCCCAGCATTTT.

The V and J genes are TRBV6-5 and TRBJ1-1; no clear D. V was trimmed by 1 base and J by 4 bases, leaving 7 bases between them. Germline V gene sequence: CDR1 MNHEY, CDR2 SVGAGI. This CDR3 region has 13 residues. The CDR3 is CASSYLTGTEAFF. CDR3 DNA sequence: TGTGCCAGCAGTTACTTGACGGGCACTGAAGCTTTCTTT.

This clone was found once. The chain combines TRBV6-6 with TRBJ1-2; TRBD1 matches 7 bases. The germline gives CDR1 MNHNY, CDR2 SVGAGI (reference sequence). V lost 5 bases and J lost 0; bases outside the gene matches: 3. The CDR3 spans 14 residues. The CDR3 sequence: CASSDRESNYGYTF. The DNA of the CDR3 is TGTGCCAGCAGTGACAGGGAGTCTAACTATGGCTACACCTTC.

This chain connects TRBV7-6 to TRBJ1-1, with D maybe TRBD1 (6 bases). Deletions cut 10 bases from V and 2 bases from J, with 20 bases between. The CDR3 has 15 amino acids. Germline CDR1 reads SGHVS; CDR2 reads FNYEAQ. CDR3 nucleotide sequence: TGTGCCACCCACCCCCGCGGGGGCATCAACACTGAAGCTTTCTTT. It is translated as CATHPRGGINTEAFF.

The V gene is TRBV3-1 (or the pseudogene TRBV3-2), the J gene TRBJ2-5; 9 bases agree with TRBD1. Germline V gene data show CDR1 as LGHDT and CDR2 as YNNKEL (reference sequence). V lost 4 bases, J lost 5 bases, and 5 bases stayed unmatched. CDR3 length equals 14 residues. The CDR3 DNA reads TGTGCCAGCAGCCCGACAGGGGGTTGGGAGACCCAGTACTTC. This codes for CASSPTGGWETQYF.